This entry concerns a single T cell receptor beta chain. This clone was detected a few times. The specificity of this receptor is unknown. Base qualities are not recorded, but no much larger clone differs from it by a single base. The library came from the immunoSEQ multiplex PCR assay. RNA was extracted from all samples and reverse transcribed into cDNA as template for TCR sequencing. SuperScript III was used to make first-strand cDNA, primed with a 2:1 mix of oligo-dT and random hexamers. A synthetic immune receptor repertoire was used to gauge amplification bias, and whatever bias remained was removed computationally. The authors processed their data as follows. After raw reads were preprocessed to remove errors, the CDR3 was defined following IMGT conventions as running from the conserved cysteine to phenylalanine. To get clonality, Shannon entropy was normalized by log2 of the number of productive unique TCRs and the result was subtracted from 1. CD4 or CD8 identity of scalp clones was inferred by cross-referencing scalp TCRbeta sequences with sorted blood CD4 and CD8 repertoires. Drawn from immuneACCESS, this table holds only the in-frame rearrangements with V and J called that TCRdb kept. Clones are partly lost; checked studies trace under half to an unresolved V gene and leave the rest unexplained. V, J and clone size are those of that table, while D and trimming were read from the DNA. This sample lists roughly 120,000 clones; approximately 53% were detected once. The leading ten clones occupy roughly 0.5% of the sample.

This sample was included in a study of CD8+ T cells in alopecia areata (dated by TCRdb to 2017 to 2018). Regarding the complete study: Treated patients were enrolled in an open-label pilot trial of oral tofacitinib at 5 to 10 mg twice daily for moderate-to-severe alopecia areata. Patients received tofacitinib for 6 to 18 months and were then followed off drug for 6 months to check for delayed response and recurrence. In treated patients, disease severity was measured using the SALT score, which gives the percentage of scalp surface area affected. In both human patients and the C3H/HeJ mouse model, the study applied high-throughput TCRbeta sequencing to look at T cell clonal expansion in alopecia areata. Human TCRbeta sequencing covered scalp tissue and sorted CD4+ and CD8+ peripheral blood T cells from patchy and totalis/universalis alopecia areata patients and healthy controls. Biopsies were taken from tofacitinib-treated patients at baseline and again at 4 and 24 weeks into treatment, and several of those patients also had a later scalp biopsy. Scalp clonality was compared among normal scalp (n=4), patchy alopecia areata scalp (n=8), and alopecia totalis/universalis scalp (n=8). RNA came from the PAXgene miRNA kit for fixed scalp, the miRNeasy kit for PBMCs, and the RNeasy kit for mouse skin. TCRbeta CDR3 regions were amplified by immunoSEQ multiplex PCR using 35 Vbeta forward and 13 Jbeta reverse primers. What the authors observed across the whole study: Higher clonality and more expanded CD8+ clones were observed in lesional scalp than in normal scalp, particularly in alopecia totalis/universalis, a finding suggestive of antigenic drive. During tofacitinib treatment, many expanded lesional clones stuck around in both scalp and blood, and this persistence may partly explain why relapse happens after treatment is stopped. Shared TCR sequences between patients were less evident than in mice, which may be partly attributable to HLA diversity in the patient population. Scalp TCR repertoire analysis is complicated because resident alphabeta T cells in normal human skin are also sequenced, whereas mouse skin is dominated by gammadelta T cells. Because the treated cohort was small and included a single nonresponder, larger studies are needed to assess links between baseline CD8+ expansion and response. Tofacitinib significantly decreased scalp clonality and the number of expanded CD8+ clones among the top 100 scalp clones.

The time point label of this sample denotes: 4 weeks on oral tofacitinib. What this sample's treatment or condition label stands for: oral pan-JAK inhibitor, 5-10 mg twice daily. Peripheral blood and lesional scalp punch biopsies were obtained from patients with alopecia areata. PBMCs were separated by density centrifugation and stained for CD3, CD4 and CD8, after which CD4+ and CD8+ T cells were sorted on a FACSAria. The CDR3 has 15 amino acids, counting the end cysteine and phenylalanine. CDR3 DNA is the only sequence kept; it has 45 bases, read in frame from the first base. V drops 0 bases and J drops 3 bases, leaving 12 bases in between. The germline V gene (reference sequence) specifies GTSNPN as CDR1 and SVGIG as CDR2.

This receptor was identified in a human donor with alopecia areata. The starting material was CD4+ T cells sorted from blood, obtained at week 4, from a patient treated with tofacitinib. The chain links TRBV30 with TRBJ1-3, with the D gene not confidently named. CDR3 loop: CAWSVLGRIGNTIYF. DNA sequence: TGTGCCTGGAGTGTTCTAGGGAGAATTGGAAACACCATATATTTT.